Below are 5 T cell receptor beta chains sequenced from a single sample in a study of long-term antiretroviral therapy in people with HIV. At survey level, the immunoSEQ assay was run in its v3.0 version. Method: immunoSEQ multiplex PCR; TCRdb's copy keeps in-frame clones and lacks some. This sample has 25,000 to 35,000 clones, with around 90% found just once. This specimen consisted of unsorted PBMCs, obtained 1.8 years after starting antiretroviral therapy. Source of these receptors: a woman between 18 and 29 years old with HIV.

The CDR3 spells CAGGGFYNEQFF. Here the CDR3 DNA reads TGTGCCGGCGGCGGGTTCTACAATGAGCAGTTCTTC. The chain recombines TRBV6-6 with TRBJ2-1; D possibly corresponds to TRBD2 (5 bases). Germline V gene lookup returns CDR1 MNHNY and CDR2 SVGAGI (reference sequence). The CDR3 loop spans 12 amino acids. V was trimmed by 11 bases and J by 3 bases, leaving 11 bases between them.

This clone was detected once. The chain is built from TRBV11-2 and TRBJ1-2, with 7 bases lining up with TRBD1. In germline, CDR1 is SGHAT, CDR2 FQNNGV. V shed 4 bases, J shed 0 bases, and the junction held 2 bases outside the gene matches. The CDR3 length is 14 residues. CDR3 sequence (DNA): TGTGCCAGCAGCTCAGGGGGAACTAACTATGGCTACACCTTC. This sequence encodes CASSSGGTNYGYTF.

The chain employs TRBV4-3 and TRBJ2-7; D is perhaps TRBD2 (6 bases). Germline CDR1 is LGHNA and CDR2 is YSLEER. The V end lost 4 bases, the J end lost 0 bases, and 13 bases lay between the germline ends. CDR3 size: 15 residues. This CDR3 is CASSRSGPRSYEQYF. The CDR3 DNA reads as TGCGCCAGCAGCCGCAGCGGGCCCCGCTCCTACGAGCAGTACTTC.

The V gene is TRBV19, the J gene TRBJ1-1; 12 bases map to TRBD1. The V segment lost 4 bases and the J segment 0 bases; nucleotides outside the gene matches: 12. This CDR3 is built from 19 residues. Germline-derived CDR1 and CDR2 are LNHDA and SQIVND (reference sequence). The CDR3: CASSTLRDRGRNMNTEAFF. Here the CDR3 DNA reads TGTGCCAGTAGTACTCTCCGGGACAGGGGGCGTAACATGAACACTGAAGCTTTCTTT.

V gene TRBV27 combines with J gene TRBJ2-7, with 7 bases identical to TRBD1. The CDR3 consists of 19 residues. CDR1 is MNHEY, CDR2 SMNVEV, per germline (reference sequence). After removal of 10 bases from V and 6 bases from J, the junction contained 30 bases not matched to a gene. In DNA, the CDR3 is TGTGCCAACCCCGTCCCCGTAGGGCTCCAGGGGGAACTACCACCCGAGCAGTACTTC. It translates to CANPVPVGLQGELPPEQYF.